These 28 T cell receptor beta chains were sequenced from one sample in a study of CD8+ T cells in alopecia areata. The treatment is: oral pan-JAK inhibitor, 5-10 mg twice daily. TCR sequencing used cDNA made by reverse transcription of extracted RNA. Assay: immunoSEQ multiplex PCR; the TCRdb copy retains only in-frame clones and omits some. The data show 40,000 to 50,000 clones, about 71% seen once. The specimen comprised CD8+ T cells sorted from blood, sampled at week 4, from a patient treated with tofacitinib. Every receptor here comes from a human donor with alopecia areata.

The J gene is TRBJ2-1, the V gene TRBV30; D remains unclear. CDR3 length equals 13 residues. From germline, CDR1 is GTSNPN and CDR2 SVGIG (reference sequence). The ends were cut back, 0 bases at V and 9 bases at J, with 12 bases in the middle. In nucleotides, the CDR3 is TGTGCCTGGAGTGTAGGGCCCCGCAGTGAGCAGTTCTTC. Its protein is CAWSVGPRSEQFF.

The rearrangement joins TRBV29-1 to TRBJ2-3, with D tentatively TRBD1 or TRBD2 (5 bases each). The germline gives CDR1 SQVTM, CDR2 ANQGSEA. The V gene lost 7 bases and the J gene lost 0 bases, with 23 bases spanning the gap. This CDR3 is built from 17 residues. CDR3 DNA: TGCAGCGCCAAAGGGATTCAGGGCGGGCATAGCACAGATACGCAGTATTTT. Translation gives CSAKGIQGGHSTDTQYF.

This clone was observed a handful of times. The CDR3 loop reads CASSMGNTEAFF. For the CDR3, the DNA is TGTGCCAGTAGTATGGGCAACACTGAAGCTTTCTTT. J is TRBJ1-1 and V is TRBV19, with D uncertain. V gave up 3 bases and J gave up 2 bases, with 4 bases separating them. Germline values: CDR1 LNHDA, CDR2 SQIVND (reference sequence). The CDR3 extends over 12 amino acids.

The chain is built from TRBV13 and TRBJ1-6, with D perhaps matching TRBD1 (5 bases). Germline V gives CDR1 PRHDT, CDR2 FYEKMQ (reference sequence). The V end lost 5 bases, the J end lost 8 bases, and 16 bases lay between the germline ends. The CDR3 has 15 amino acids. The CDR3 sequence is CASSGEQARDSPLHF. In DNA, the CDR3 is TGTGCCAGCAGCGGGGAACAGGCTCGGGATTCACCCCTCCACTTT.

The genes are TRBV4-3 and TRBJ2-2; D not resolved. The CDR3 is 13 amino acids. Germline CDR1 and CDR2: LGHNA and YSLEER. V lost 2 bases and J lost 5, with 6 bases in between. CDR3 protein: CASSQTDTGELFF. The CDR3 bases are TGCGCCAGCAGCCAAACGGATACCGGGGAGCTGTTTTTT.

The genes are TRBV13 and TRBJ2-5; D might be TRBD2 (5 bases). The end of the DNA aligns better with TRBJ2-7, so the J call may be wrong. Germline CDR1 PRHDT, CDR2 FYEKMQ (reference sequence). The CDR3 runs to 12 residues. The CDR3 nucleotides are TGTGCCAGCAGAGGCCGGGGCTACGAGCAGTACTTC. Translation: CASRGRGYEQYF.

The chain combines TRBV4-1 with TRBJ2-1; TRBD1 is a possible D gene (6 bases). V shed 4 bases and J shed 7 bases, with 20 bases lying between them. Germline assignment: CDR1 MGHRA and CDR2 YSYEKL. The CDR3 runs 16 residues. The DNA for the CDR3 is TGCGCCAGCAGCCTGTACAGGGTTAGTTTAGCGAATGAGCAGTTCTTC. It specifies CASSLYRVSLANEQFF.

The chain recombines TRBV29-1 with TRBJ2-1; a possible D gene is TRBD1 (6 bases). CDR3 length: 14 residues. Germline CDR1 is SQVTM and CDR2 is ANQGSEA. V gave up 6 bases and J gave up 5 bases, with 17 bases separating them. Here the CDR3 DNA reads TGCAGCGTCGAAACAGGGACGGGTCACAATGAGCAGTTCTTC. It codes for CSVETGTGHNEQFF.

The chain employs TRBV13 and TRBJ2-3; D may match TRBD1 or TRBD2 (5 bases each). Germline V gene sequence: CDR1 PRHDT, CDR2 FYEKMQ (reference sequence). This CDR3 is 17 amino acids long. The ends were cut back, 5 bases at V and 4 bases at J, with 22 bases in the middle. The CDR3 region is CASSEKGLLGVADTQYF. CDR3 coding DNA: TGTGCCAGCAGCGAGAAGGGGCTACTAGGGGTGGCAGATACGCAGTATTTT.

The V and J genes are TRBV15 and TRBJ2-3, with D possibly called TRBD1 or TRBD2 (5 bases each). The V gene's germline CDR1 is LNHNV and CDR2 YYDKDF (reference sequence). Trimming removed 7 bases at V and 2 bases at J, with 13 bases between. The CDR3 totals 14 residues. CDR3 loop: CATNTGTYTDTQYF. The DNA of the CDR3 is TGTGCCACCAATACCGGGACGTACACAGATACGCAGTATTTT.

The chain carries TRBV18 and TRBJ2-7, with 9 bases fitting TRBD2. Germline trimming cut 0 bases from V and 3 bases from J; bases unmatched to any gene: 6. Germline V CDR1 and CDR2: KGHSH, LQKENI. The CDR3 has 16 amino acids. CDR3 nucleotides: TGTGCCAGCTCACCACCGGGTAGCGGGGGCATCTACGAGCAGTACTTC. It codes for CASSPPGSGGIYEQYF.

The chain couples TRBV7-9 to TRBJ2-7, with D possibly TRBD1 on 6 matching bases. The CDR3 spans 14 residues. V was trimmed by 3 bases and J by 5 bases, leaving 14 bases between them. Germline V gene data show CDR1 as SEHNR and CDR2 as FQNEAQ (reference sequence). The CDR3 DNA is TGTGCCAGCAGCTTTGTACAGGGAGAGGACGAGCAGTACTTC. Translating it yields CASSFVQGEDEQYF.

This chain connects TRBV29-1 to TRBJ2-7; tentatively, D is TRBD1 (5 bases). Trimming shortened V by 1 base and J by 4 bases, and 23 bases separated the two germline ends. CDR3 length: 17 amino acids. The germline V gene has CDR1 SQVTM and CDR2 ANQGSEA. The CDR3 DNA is TGCAGCGTTGAAGTGTGGGGCCCAGATAGGGGCGCTTACGAGCAGTACTTC. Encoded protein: CSVEVWGPDRGAYEQYF.

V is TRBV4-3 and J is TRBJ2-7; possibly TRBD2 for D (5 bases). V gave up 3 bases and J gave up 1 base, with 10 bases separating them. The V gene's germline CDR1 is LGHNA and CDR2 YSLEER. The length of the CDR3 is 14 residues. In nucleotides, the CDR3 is TGCGCCAGCAGCCAGGATTGGGAGTCCTACGAGCAGTACTTC. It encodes CASSQDWESYEQYF.

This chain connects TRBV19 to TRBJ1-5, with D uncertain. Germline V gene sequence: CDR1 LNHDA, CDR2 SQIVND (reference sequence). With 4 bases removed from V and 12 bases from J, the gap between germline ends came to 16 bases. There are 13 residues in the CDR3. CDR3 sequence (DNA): TGTGCCAGTAGTACCGGGCCGCTCGCTCTCCAGCATTTT. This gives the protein CASSTGPLALQHF. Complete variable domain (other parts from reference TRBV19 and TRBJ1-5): DGGITQSPKYLFRKEGQNVTLSCEQNLNHDAMYWYRQDPGQGLRLIYYSQIVNDFQKGDIAEGYSVSREKKESFPLTVTSAQKNPTAFYLCASSTGPLALQHFGDGTRLSIL.

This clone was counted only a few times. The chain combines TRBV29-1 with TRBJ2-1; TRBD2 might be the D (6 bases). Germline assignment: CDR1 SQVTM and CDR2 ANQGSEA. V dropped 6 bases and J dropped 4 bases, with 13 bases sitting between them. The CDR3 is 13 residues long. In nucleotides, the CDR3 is TGCAGCGTCGACGGGGGACGATACAATGAGCAGTTCTTC. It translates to CSVDGGRYNEQFF.

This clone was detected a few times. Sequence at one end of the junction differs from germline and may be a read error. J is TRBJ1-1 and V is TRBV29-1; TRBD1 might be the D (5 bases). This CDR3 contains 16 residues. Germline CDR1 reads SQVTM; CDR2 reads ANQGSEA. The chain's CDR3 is CSVEGSGTFKNTEAFF. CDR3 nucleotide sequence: TGCAGCGTGGAAGGGAGTGGGACGTTTAAGAACACTGAAGCTTTCTTT.

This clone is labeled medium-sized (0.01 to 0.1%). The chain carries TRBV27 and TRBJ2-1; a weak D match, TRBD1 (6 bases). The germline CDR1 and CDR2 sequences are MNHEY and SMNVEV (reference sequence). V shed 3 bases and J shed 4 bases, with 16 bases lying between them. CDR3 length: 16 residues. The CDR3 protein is CASSFDGGRLYNEQFF. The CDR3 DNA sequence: TGTGCCAGCAGTTTTGATGGGGGCCGACTTTACAATGAGCAGTTCTTC.

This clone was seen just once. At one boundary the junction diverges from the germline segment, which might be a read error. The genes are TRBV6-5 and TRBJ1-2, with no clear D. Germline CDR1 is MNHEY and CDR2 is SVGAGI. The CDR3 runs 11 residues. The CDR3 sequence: CAISEKGPYTF. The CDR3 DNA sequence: TGTGCCATCAGTGAGAAGGGCCCCTACACCTTC.

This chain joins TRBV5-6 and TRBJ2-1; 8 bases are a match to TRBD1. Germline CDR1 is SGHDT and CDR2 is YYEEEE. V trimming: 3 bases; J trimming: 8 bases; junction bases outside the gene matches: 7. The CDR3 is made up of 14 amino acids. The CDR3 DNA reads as TGTGCCAGCAGCTCAGCCACAGGGGGAGATGAGCAGTTCTTC. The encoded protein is CASSSATGGDEQFF. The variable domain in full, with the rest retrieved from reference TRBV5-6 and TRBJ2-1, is DAGVTQSPTHLIKTRGQQVTLRCSPKSGHDTVSWYQQALGQGPQFIFQYYEEEERQRGNFPDRFSGHQFPNYSSELNVNALLLGDSALYLCASSSATGGDEQFFGPGTRLTVL.

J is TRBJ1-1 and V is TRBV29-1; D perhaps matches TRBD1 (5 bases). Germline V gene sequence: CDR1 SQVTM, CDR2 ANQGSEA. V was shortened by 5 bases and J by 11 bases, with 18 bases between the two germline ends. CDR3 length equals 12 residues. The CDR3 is CSVRVGALGAFF. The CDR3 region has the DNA TGCAGCGTTAGAGTCGGGGCGTTGGGGGCTTTCTTT. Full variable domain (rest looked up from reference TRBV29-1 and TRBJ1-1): SAVISQKPSRDICQRGTSLTIQCQVDSQVTMMFWYRQQPGQSLTLIATANQGSEATYESGFVIDKFPISRPNLTFSTLTVSNMSPEDSSIYLCSVRVGALGAFFGQGTRLTVV.

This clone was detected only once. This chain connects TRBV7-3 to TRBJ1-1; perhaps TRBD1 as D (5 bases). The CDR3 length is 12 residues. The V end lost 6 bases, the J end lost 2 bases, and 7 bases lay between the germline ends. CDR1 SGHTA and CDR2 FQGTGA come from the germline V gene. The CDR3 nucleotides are TGTGCCAGCAGGGGGACCAACACTGAAGCTTTCTTT. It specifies CASRGTNTEAFF.

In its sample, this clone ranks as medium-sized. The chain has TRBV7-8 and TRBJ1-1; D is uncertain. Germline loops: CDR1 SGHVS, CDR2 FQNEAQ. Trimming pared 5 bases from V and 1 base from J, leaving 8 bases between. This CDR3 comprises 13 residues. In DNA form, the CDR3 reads TGTGCCAGCAGCCCTAATAGGAACACTGAAGCTTTCTTT. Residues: CASSPNRNTEAFF.

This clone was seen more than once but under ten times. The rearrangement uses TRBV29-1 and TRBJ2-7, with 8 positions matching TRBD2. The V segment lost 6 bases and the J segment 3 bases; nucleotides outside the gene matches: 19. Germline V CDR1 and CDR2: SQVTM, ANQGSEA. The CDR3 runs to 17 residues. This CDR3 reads CSVEPLGPGSGGYEQYF. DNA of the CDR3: TGCAGCGTCGAACCCCTAGGACCCGGAAGCGGGGGCTACGAGCAGTACTTC.

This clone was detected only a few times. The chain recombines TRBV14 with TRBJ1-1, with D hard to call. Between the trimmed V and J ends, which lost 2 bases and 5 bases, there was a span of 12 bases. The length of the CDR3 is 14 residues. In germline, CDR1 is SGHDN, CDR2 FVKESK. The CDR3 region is CASSQITLRTEAFF. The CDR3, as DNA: TGTGCCAGCAGCCAAATAACTTTGCGGACTGAAGCTTTCTTT.

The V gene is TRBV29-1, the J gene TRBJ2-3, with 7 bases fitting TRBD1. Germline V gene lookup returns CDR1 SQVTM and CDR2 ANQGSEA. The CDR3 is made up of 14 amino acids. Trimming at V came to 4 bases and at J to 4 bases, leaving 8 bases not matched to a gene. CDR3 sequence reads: CSVVTGEEADTQYF. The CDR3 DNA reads TGCAGCGTTGTTACAGGGGAAGAAGCAGATACGCAGTATTTT.

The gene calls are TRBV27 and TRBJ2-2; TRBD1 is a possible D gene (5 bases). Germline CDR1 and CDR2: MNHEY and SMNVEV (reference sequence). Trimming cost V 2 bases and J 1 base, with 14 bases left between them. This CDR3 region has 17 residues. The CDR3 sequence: CASSLAAVTENTGELFF. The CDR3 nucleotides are TGTGCCAGCAGTTTAGCAGCAGTGACAGAGAACACCGGGGAGCTGTTTTTT.

The CDR3 region is CASSQNLGGANVLTF. In DNA form, the CDR3 reads TGCGCCAGCAGCCAAAATCTTGGGGGGGCCAACGTCCTGACTTTC. This chain joins TRBV4-3 and TRBJ2-6; D not certain. This CDR3 spans 15 amino acids. From germline, CDR1 is LGHNA and CDR2 YSLEER. The V end lost 2 bases, the J end lost 4 bases, and 9 bases lay between the germline ends.